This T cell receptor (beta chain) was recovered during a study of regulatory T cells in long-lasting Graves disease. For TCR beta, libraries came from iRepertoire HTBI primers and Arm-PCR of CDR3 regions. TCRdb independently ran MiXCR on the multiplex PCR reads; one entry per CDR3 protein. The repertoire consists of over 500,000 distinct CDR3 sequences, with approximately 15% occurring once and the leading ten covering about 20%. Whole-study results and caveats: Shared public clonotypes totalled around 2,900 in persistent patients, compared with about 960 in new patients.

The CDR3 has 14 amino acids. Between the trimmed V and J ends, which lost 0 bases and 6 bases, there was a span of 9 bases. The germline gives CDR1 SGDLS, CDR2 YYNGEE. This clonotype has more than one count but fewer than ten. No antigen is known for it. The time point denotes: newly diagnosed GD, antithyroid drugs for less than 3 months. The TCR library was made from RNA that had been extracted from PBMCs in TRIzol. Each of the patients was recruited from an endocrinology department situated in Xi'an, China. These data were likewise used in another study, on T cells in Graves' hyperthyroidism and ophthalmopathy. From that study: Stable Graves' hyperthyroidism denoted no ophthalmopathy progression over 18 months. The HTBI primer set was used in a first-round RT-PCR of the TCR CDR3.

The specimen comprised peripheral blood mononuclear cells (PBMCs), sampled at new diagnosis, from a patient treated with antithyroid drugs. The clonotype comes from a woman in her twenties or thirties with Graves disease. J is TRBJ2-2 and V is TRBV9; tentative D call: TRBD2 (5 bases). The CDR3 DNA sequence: TGTGCCAGCAGCGTAGAGTTAGCGTCCGGGGAGCTGTTTTTT. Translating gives CASSVELASGELFF.